The clone carrying this T cell receptor beta chain was observed at least ten times. What it recognizes is unknown. TCRdb re-called the 5' RACE reads with MiXCR, one entry per CDR3 protein. The sample contains 20,000 to 25,000 distinct CDR3 sequences, under 9% of which appear only once. Time point in this sample: sample taken at primary tumor resection. Unsorted tumor, nontumor lung tissue or cryopreserved PBMC supplied the whole RNA. This specimen belongs to a study of spatial heterogeneity in lung cancer. Study results and limitations: Tracking of tumor mutation counts was seen in expanded intratumoral alpha and beta TCR counts.

CDR3 length equals 16 residues. V shed 1 base and J 0 bases; nucleotides not matched to a gene: 3. Germline V lookup: CDR1 SGHAT, CDR2 FQNNGV. The specimen was lung tumor tissue, collected at surgery. This receptor was taken from a male donor with early-stage non-small cell lung cancer. This rearrangement joins TRBV11-2 to TRBJ2-3, with 8 bases aligning to TRBD2. CDR3: CASSLGAGGSTDTQYF. Written as DNA, the CDR3 is TGTGCCAGCAGCTTAGGTGCGGGGGGAAGCACAGATACGCAGTATTTT.